This T cell receptor (beta chain) was profiled in a study of T cell changes during pregnancy in multiple sclerosis. The method was immunoSEQ multiplex PCR; TCRdb's version includes in-frame clones alone and lacks a portion of them. Of approximately 84,000 clones in the sample, over 90% were seen once. Germline V lookup: CDR1 MGHDK, CDR2 SYGVNS. With V trimmed by 10 bases and J by 4 bases, 7 bases remained unmatched. The CDR3 is made up of 12 amino acids. The chain links TRBV25-1 to TRBJ2-7; 7 bases match TRBD1. The sequencing used peripheral blood, collected in the third trimester of pregnancy. The clonotype comes from a female donor with multiple sclerosis, enrolled in a pregnancy study. Here the CDR3 DNA reads TGTGCCACCCAGGGGGTGGGTTACGAGCAGTACTTC. It specifies CATQGVGYEQYF.